This T cell receptor (beta chain) is drawn from a study of T cells in localized non-small cell lung cancer. General observations from the study: Investigators sequenced only a single tumor region, leaving heterogeneity possible. There were a median around 59 of the top 100 tumor clones appearing in adjacent lung. It was uninvolved adjacent lung that showed the highest T cell clonality, exceeding tumor.

The table came from immunoSEQ multiplex PCR; TCRdb's copy has only in-frame clones and leaves some out. The sample contains tens of thousands of clones, roughly 90% of which appear only once. Points on this clone: Its antigen is unidentified.

From germline, CDR1 is SGHVS and CDR2 FQNEAQ. The V and J ends lost 8 bases and 5 bases respectively, with 22 bases between them. The length of the CDR3 is 16 residues. The clonotype originates from an older male donor with stage II lung adenocarcinoma. The V gene is TRBV7-8, the J gene TRBJ1-5, with unresolved D. The sample consisted of peripheral blood mononuclear cells, taken before any cancer treatment. This chain's CDR3 is CASSPLRLRVDQPQHF. The CDR3 DNA reads as TGTGCCAGCTCCCCCCTCAGGTTAAGGGTCGATCAGCCCCAGCATTTT.